This T cell receptor (beta chain) is drawn from a study of T-cell reconstitution after alpha-beta-depleted transplantation in children. Study observations and caveats: Roughly two months post-transplant, alpha-beta T cells reportedly originated from several hundred graft clones that had expanded. Diversity and T-cell counts at one year after transplant derived mostly from new T cells. High day-60 TCRbeta diversity in some patients came from surviving recipient T cells and thymic progenitors.

Unique molecular identifiers were incorporated into the prepared TCRbeta library. From the PCR reads, TCRdb called clonotypes with MiXCR, one entry per CDR3 protein. The repertoire holds hundreds of thousands of distinct CDR3 sequences, with 11% as singletons. CDR1 and CDR2 (germline): MGHDK, SYGVNS. Trimming removed 5 bases at V and 0 bases at J, with 26 bases between. The CDR3 covers 20 residues. In this sample, this clonotype turned up many times. Its specificity is unknown. This TCR came from a male patient between 2 and 10 years old who had a stem cell transplant for chronic granulomatous disease, so the T cells may come from the graft donor. Sequences were derived from peripheral blood, sampled 180 days after TCRalphabeta/CD19-depleted stem cell transplant. The chain has TRBV25-1 and TRBJ2-1; no firm D call. DNA for the CDR3: TGTGCCAGCAGTTCGCCCTTACACGTTCAACCCGGCATCTCCTACAATGAGCAGTTCTTC. This sequence encodes CASSSPLHVQPGISYNEQFF.